Listed below are T cell receptor beta chains from one sample, sequenced in a study of beta chain features in type 1 diabetes. The repertoire was sequenced with immunoSEQ multiplex PCR; TCRdb's copy has only in-frame clones and lacks some. The sample includes about 700,000 clones, 13% of them seen just once. Sequencing used naive CD4+ T cells from blood. These receptors originate from a man between 18 and 35 years old with type 1 diabetes. Both conserved end residues are part of each CDR3. D genes are given only for firm matches. Clone sizes are given selectively: once, few, many, or a class where the clone is expanded.

length	V	D	size	J	CDR3	DNA
17	TRBV30	-	-	TRBJ1-1	CAWSVLLGRKDLSEAFF	TGTGCCTGGAGTGTACTTCTGGGCAGGAAGGACCTCTCTGAAGCTTTCTTT
16	TRBV7-9	-	once	TRBJ1-2	CASSLATDSVPGGYTF	TGTGCCAGCAGCTTAGCCACAGACAGTGTCCCTGGGGGCTACACCTTC
16	TRBV12-5	TRBD1	-	TRBJ1-2	CASGLFSGTGRYGYTF	TGTGCTAGTGGTTTATTTAGTGGGACAGGAAGATATGGCTACACCTTC
16	TRBV6-1	TRBD1	-	TRBJ2-3	CASSGRGGGFTDTQYF	TGTGCCAGCAGTGGGCGAGGGGGCGGATTCACAGATACGCAGTATTTT
12	TRBV29-1	-	-	TRBJ1-1	CSVESSNTEAFF	TGCAGCGTGGAGAGTTCGAACACTGAAGCTTTCTTT
13	TRBV28	-	few	TRBJ2-5	CASTRGLWETQYF	TGTGCCAGCACTCGGGGTCTTTGGGAGACCCAGTACTTC
13	TRBV19	-	few	TRBJ1-1	CASSIRGNTEAFF	TGTGCCAGTAGTATTCGTGGGAACACTGAAGCTTTCTTT
18	TRBV9	TRBD2	-	TRBJ2-1	CASSVVASGGAQYNEQFF	TGTGCCAGCAGCGTAGTTGCTAGCGGGGGGGCCCAATACAATGAGCAGTTCTTC
12	TRBV29-1	-	-	TRBJ1-1	CSVQGRNTEAFF	TGCAGCGTCCAAGGACGCAACACTGAAGCTTTCTTT
15	TRBV28	TRBD1	few	TRBJ2-1	CASSPDRGHSDEQFF	TGTGCCAGCAGCCCCGACAGGGGGCATAGCGATGAGCAGTTCTTC
15	TRBV15	-	-	TRBJ1-2	CATSRDPGITYGYTF	TGTGCCACCAGCAGAGACCCCGGGATAACCTATGGCTACACCTTC
13	TRBV18	-	few	TRBJ2-7	CASSRSSIYEQYF	TGTGCCAGCTCTAGGTCCAGTATCTACGAGCAGTACTTC
15	TRBV27	-	-	TRBJ2-3	CASTQPGLRGDTQYF	TGTGCCAGCACCCAGCCGGGACTCCGCGGGGATACGCAGTATTTT
14	TRBV6-1	-	-	TRBJ1-1	CASSAFLGNTEAFF	TGTGCCAGCAGTGCCTTTTTGGGGAACACTGAAGCTTTCTTT
14	TRBV29-1	-	few	TRBJ1-4	CSVSQLATNEKLFF	TGCAGCGTTTCCCAGCTTGCAACTAATGAAAAACTGTTTTTT
16	TRBV28	TRBD2	-	TRBJ2-3	CASSIRLAGSTDTQYF	TGTGCCAGCAGTATCCGACTAGCGGGGAGCACAGATACGCAGTATTTT
15	TRBV2	-	few	TRBJ1-1	CASSEAGVPNTEAFF	TGTGCCAGCAGTGAAGCGGGGGTTCCGAACACTGAAGCTTTCTTT
11	TRBV2	-	few	TRBJ2-3	CASTEGNTQYF	TGTGCCAGCACCGAGGGTAATACGCAGTATTTT
16	TRBV14	-	-	TRBJ2-1	CASSQDTGRAIDEQFF	TGTGCCAGCAGCCAAGATACAGGGAGGGCCATCGATGAGCAGTTCTTC
16	TRBV29-1	-	-	TRBJ2-1	CSVETRASGTYNEQFF	TGCAGCGTGGAAACCCGGGCCTCAGGCACCTACAATGAGCAGTTCTTC
14	TRBV6-5	-	-	TRBJ1-4	CASSYSQGREKLFF	TGTGCCAGCAGTTACTCTCAGGGGAGAGAAAAACTGTTTTTT
14	TRBV7-9	-	-	TRBJ1-5	CASSPQGGNQPQHF	TGTGCCAGCAGCCCCCAGGGAGGGAATCAGCCCCAGCATTTT
10	TRBV1	-	-	TRBJ1-2	CTGVIYGYTF	TGCACGGGGGTTATATATGGCTACACCTTC
12	TRBV10-2	-	few	TRBJ2-3	CATESHTDTQYF	TGCGCCACCGAATCCCACACAGATACGCAGTATTTT
16	TRBV29-1	-	-	TRBJ2-6	CSVTRDTMGGANVLTF	TGCAGCGTTACACGGGATACCATGGGCGGGGCCAACGTCCTGACTTTC
11	TRBV2	-	-	TRBJ2-1	CASSAYNEQFF	TGTGCCAGCAGCGCATACAATGAGCAGTTCTTC
12	TRBV30	-	few	TRBJ1-3	CAQRAAGNTIYF	TGTGCCCAGAGGGCTGCTGGAAACACCATATATTTT
15	TRBV5-1	TRBD2	few	TRBJ2-3	CASSFGLAGEDTQYF	TGCGCCAGCAGCTTCGGACTAGCAGGGGAAGATACGCAGTATTTT
13	TRBV4-1	-	few	TRBJ1-3	CASSQSGGGGIYF	TGCGCCAGCAGCCAGTCAGGAGGGGGAGGCATATATTTT
13	TRBV6-5	-	few	TRBJ1-2	CASSYGQGRFSTF	TGTGCCAGCAGTTACGGGCAGGGTCGTTTCAGCACCTTC
15	TRBV7-6	TRBD1	once	TRBJ2-7	CASSDRDRVPYEQYF	TGTGCCAGCAGCGACCGGGACAGGGTACCCTACGAGCAGTACTTC
15	TRBV6-5	-	-	TRBJ2-7	CASSYEAGTGYEQYF	TGTGCCAGCAGTTACGAAGCAGGGACGGGCTACGAGCAGTACTTC
14	TRBV19	-	-	TRBJ1-2	CASREPGPRDGYTF	TGTGCCAGTAGAGAACCCGGGCCCAGGGACGGCTACACCTTC
13	TRBV10-3	TRBD2	-	TRBJ2-3	CAISESTGGTQYF	TGTGCCATCAGTGAGTCGACGGGGGGTACGCAGTATTTT
13	TRBV29-1	-	-	TRBJ1-5	CSVNQGNNQPQHF	TGCAGCGTGAACCAGGGAAATAATCAGCCCCAGCATTTT
12	TRBV9	-	-	TRBJ1-2	CAAGGSDRGYTF	TGTGCCGCGGGTGGGTCAGACCGTGGCTACACCTTC
16	TRBV9	-	-	TRBJ2-6	CASSVATGSGANVLTF	TGTGCCAGCAGCGTAGCTACGGGCTCTGGGGCCAACGTCCTGACTTTC
14	TRBV18	-	-	TRBJ2-1	CASLPEFSSNEQFF	TGTGCCAGTTTACCCGAATTCTCAAGCAATGAGCAGTTCTTC
19	TRBV27	-	-	TRBJ2-6	CASSFAPGTQPSGANVLTF	TGTGCCAGCAGTTTTGCCCCCGGGACCCAACCCAGTGGGGCCAACGTCCTGACTTTC
17	TRBV30	TRBD1	-	TRBJ1-1	CAWSLFLRQGANTEAFF	TGTGCCTGGAGTCTTTTCCTCCGACAGGGGGCGAACACTGAAGCTTTCTTT
14	TRBV5-1	TRBD1	few	TRBJ1-1	CASSFGTADTEAFF	TGCGCCAGCAGCTTCGGGACAGCCGACACTGAAGCTTTCTTT
16	TRBV5-6	TRBD1	few	TRBJ2-2	CASSLAGTGGTGELFF	TGTGCCAGCAGCTTGGCCGGTACAGGGGGTACCGGGGAGCTGTTTTTT
13	TRBV19	-	-	TRBJ2-2	CASRNREAGELFF	TGTGCCAGCAGAAACAGGGAAGCCGGGGAGCTGTTTTTT
15	TRBV7-8	-	-	TRBJ1-5	CASSLALPGVQPQHF	TGTGCCAGCAGCTTAGCCTTACCAGGGGTTCAGCCCCAGCATTTT
17	TRBV6-1	TRBD1	-	TRBJ2-1	CASSEFWGQGDYNEQFF	TGTGCCAGCAGTGAATTCTGGGGACAGGGGGACTACAATGAGCAGTTCTTC
17	TRBV5-1	TRBD2	few	TRBJ2-3	CASSTTIAGSTPDTQYF	TGCGCCAGCAGCACCACCATAGCGGGGTCGACCCCCGATACGCAGTATTTT
12	TRBV7-9	TRBD1	few	TRBJ1-2	CASSTRTGKGTF	TGTGCCAGCAGCACCCGGACAGGGAAGGGCACCTTC
14	TRBV29-1	TRBD2	few	TRBJ2-5	CSVGPGGGRETQYF	TGCAGCGTTGGGCCCGGCGGGGGTAGAGAGACCCAGTACTTC
14	TRBV7-9	-	-	TRBJ1-1	CASSAGRLNTEAFF	TGTGCCAGCAGCGCCGGACGGCTGAACACTGAAGCTTTCTTT
13	TRBV11-3	-	-	TRBJ2-1	CASSLGGVNEQFF	TGTGCCAGCAGCTTAGGCGGTGTCAATGAGCAGTTCTTC
13	TRBV10-3	-	-	TRBJ1-1	CAISEQENTEAFF	TGTGCCATCAGTGAACAGGAAAACACTGAAGCTTTCTTT
14	TRBV10-3	-	-	TRBJ2-1	CAISEEVRVNEQFF	TGTGCCATCAGTGAAGAGGTTAGGGTCAATGAGCAGTTCTTC
15	TRBV27	TRBD1	few	TRBJ1-1	CASSLSTGPGTEAFF	TGTGCCAGCAGCCTCTCGACAGGGCCGGGAACTGAAGCTTTCTTT
13	TRBV10-3	TRBD1	-	TRBJ1-1	CAISGDSYTEAFF	TGTGCCATCAGTGGGGACAGTTACACTGAAGCTTTCTTT
16	TRBV12-5	-	-	TRBJ2-3	CASGLDGSPGTDTQYF	TGTGCTAGTGGTTTGGATGGGTCTCCCGGCACAGATACGCAGTATTTT
14	TRBV30	TRBD1	-	TRBJ1-6	CALQGASSNSPLHF	TGTGCTTTACAGGGGGCTAGTAGTAATTCACCCCTCCACTTT
17	TRBV7-9	TRBD1	-	TRBJ2-5	CASSLGQGSPGQETQYF	TGTGCCAGCAGCTTAGGACAGGGGAGCCCGGGGCAAGAGACCCAGTACTTC
15	TRBV7-6	-	few	TRBJ2-6	CASSLGPSGANVLTF	TGTGCCAGCAGCTTAGGTCCCTCTGGGGCCAACGTCCTGACTTTC
13	TRBV30	-	-	TRBJ2-5	CAWSAGTQETQYF	TGTGCCTGGAGTGCCGGAACACAAGAGACCCAGTACTTC
15	TRBV30	TRBD1	-	TRBJ1-1	CAWSPQGAANTEAFF	TGTGCCTGGAGTCCACAGGGGGCGGCGAACACTGAAGCTTTCTTT